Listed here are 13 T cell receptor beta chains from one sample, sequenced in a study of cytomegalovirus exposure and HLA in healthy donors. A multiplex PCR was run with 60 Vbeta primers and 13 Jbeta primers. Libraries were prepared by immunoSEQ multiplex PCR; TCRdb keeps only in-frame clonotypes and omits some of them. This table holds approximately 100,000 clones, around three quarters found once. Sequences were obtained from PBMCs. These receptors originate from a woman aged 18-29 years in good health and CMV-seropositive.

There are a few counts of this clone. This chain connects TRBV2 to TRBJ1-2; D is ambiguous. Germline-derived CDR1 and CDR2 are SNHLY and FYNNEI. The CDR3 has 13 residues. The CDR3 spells CAAIGALQLGYTF. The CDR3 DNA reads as TGTGCAGCAATAGGAGCCCTTCAGTTGGGCTACACCTTC.

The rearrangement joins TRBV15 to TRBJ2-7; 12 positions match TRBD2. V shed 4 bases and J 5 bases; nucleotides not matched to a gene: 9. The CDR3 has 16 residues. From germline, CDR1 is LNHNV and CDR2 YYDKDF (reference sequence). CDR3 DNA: TGTGCCACCAGCAAAGACTTTACTAGCGGGAGGAACGAGCAGTACTTC. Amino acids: CATSKDFTSGRNEQYF.

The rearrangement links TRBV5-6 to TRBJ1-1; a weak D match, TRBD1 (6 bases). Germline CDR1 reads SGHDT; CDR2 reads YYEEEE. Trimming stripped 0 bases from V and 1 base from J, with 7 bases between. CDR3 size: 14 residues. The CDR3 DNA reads TGTGCCAGCAGCTTGGTACAGGGGAACACTGAAGCTTTCTTT. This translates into CASSLVQGNTEAFF.

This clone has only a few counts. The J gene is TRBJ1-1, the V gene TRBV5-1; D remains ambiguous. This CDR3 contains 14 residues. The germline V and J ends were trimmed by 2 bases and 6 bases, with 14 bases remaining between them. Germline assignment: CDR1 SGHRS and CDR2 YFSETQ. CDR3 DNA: TGCGCCAGCAGCTTCTCGGTCGGGGTCGCTGAAGCTTTCTTT. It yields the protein CASSFSVGVAEAFF.

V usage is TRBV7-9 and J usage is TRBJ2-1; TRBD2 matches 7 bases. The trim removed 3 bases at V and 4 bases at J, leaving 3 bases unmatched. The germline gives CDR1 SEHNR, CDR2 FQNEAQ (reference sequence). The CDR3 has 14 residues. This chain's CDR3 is CASSFTSVYNEQFF. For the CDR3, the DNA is TGTGCCAGCAGCTTTACTAGCGTGTACAATGAGCAGTTCTTC.

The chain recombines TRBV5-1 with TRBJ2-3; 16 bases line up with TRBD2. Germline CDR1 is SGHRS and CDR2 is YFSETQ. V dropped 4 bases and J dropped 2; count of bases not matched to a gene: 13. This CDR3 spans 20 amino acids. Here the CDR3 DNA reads TGCGCCAGCAGCACCAGACCCGGGACTAGCGGGAGGGTCCTCACAGATACGCAGTATTTT. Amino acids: CASSTRPGTSGRVLTDTQYF.

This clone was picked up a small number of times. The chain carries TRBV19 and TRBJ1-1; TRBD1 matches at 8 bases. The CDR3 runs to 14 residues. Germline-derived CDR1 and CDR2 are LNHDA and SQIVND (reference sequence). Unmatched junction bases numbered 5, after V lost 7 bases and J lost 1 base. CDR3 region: CASKPQGGNTEAFF. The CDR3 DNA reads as TGTGCCAGTAAGCCACAGGGGGGGAACACTGAAGCTTTCTTT. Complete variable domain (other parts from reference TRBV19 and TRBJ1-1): DGGITQSPKYLFRKEGQNVTLSCEQNLNHDAMYWYRQDPGQGLRLIYYSQIVNDFQKGDIAEGYSVSREKKESFPLTVTSAQKNPTAFYLCASKPQGGNTEAFFGQGTRLTVV.

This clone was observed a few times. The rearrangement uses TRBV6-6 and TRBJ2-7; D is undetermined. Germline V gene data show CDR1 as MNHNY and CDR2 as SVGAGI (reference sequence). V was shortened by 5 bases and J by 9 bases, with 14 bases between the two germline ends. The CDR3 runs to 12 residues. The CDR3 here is CASSNPPRGQYF. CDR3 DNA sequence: TGTGCCAGCAGTAACCCCCCCCGCGGGCAGTACTTC.

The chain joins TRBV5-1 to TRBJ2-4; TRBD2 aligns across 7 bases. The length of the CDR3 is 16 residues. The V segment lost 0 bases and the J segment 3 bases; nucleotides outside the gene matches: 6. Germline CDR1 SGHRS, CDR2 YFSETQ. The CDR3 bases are TGCGCCAGCAGCTTGGACGAGGAGCGGGGCAAAAACATTCAGTACTTC. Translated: CASSLDEERGKNIQYF.

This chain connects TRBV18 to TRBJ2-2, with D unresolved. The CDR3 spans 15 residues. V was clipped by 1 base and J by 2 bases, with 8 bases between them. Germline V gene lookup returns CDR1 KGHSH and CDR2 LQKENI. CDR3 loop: CASSPRQTNTGELFF. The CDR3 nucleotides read TGTGCCAGCTCACCACGGCAGACTAACACCGGGGAGCTGTTTTTT.

The CDR3 DNA follows: TGCAGCGCCGGACAGGAGTACACCGGGGAGCTGTTTTTT. The encoded protein is CSAGQEYTGELFF. The chain uses TRBV29-1 and TRBJ2-2; 7 bases align to TRBD1. The junction had 5 bases not matched to a gene; V was cut back by 7 bases and J by 3 bases. Germline CDR1 and CDR2: SQVTM and ANQGSEA. The CDR3 runs 13 residues.

The CDR3 DNA reads TGTGCCAGCAGCTTGCAGGGTCAGTACTCTGGAAACACCATATATTTT. This encodes CASSLQGQYSGNTIYF. The chain is built from TRBV5-4 and TRBJ1-3, with D possibly TRBD1 on 5 matching bases. The V end lost 1 base, the J end lost 0 bases, and 11 bases lay between the germline ends. CDR1 SGHNT and CDR2 YYREEE come from the germline V gene (reference sequence). The CDR3 is 16 residues long.

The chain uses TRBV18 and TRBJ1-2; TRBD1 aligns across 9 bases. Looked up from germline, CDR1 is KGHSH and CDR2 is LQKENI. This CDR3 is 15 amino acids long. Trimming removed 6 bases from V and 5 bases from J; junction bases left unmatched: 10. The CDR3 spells CASSPGTGFGYGYTF. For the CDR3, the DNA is TGTGCCAGCTCCCCCGGGACAGGGTTTGGGTATGGCTACACCTTC. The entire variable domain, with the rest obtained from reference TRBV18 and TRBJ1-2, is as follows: NAGVMQNPRHLVRRRGQEARLRCSPMKGHSHVYWYRQLPEEGLKFMVYLQKENIIDESGMPKERFSAEFPKEGPSILRIQQVVRGDSAAYFCASSPGTGFGYGYTFGSGTRLTVV.